This T cell receptor (beta chain) is from a study of regulatory T cells in long-lasting Graves disease. With regard to this clonotype: Antigen: not known.

This CDR3 contains 16 residues. V was shortened by 2 bases and J by 6 bases, with 19 bases between the two germline ends. CDR1 and CDR2 (germline): GTSNPN, SVGIG (reference sequence). Time point reported: newly diagnosed GD, antithyroid drugs for less than 3 months. From RNA extracted from PBMCs, the TCR library was made. Assembly of TCR beta libraries relied on iRepertoire HTBI primers together with Arm-PCR of CDR3 regions. TCRdb re-called the multiplex PCR reads through MiXCR, storing one row per CDR3 protein. The sample contains 400,000 to 500,000 distinct CDR3 sequences, approximately 15% of which appear only once. General study findings and limits: Peripheral blood, not thyroid tissue, was the sole material studied. Lower TCR diversity was seen in persistent Graves' patients than in newly diagnosed ones.

The same sample was also studied in work on T cells in Graves' hyperthyroidism and ophthalmopathy. Per that study: Ophthalmopathy onset followed model prediction by a median about six months.

The material was peripheral blood mononuclear cells (PBMCs), obtained at new diagnosis, from a patient treated with antithyroid drugs. J is TRBJ2-2 and V is TRBV30; no firm D call. The sequence came from a woman aged 40 to 50 with Graves disease. Here the CDR3 DNA reads TGTGCCTGGAGTTTTGGCGGTTCGTTGGTGTCCGGGGAGCTGTTTTTT. Protein product: CAWSFGGSLVSGELFF. Variable domain in full (rest from reference TRBV30 and TRBJ2-2): SQTIHQWPATLVQPVGSPLSLECTVEGTSNPNLYWYRQAAGRGLQLLFYSVGIGQISSEVPQNLSASRPQDRQFILSSKKLLLSDSGFYLCAWSFGGSLVSGELFFGEGSRLTVL.